This entry lists 3 T cell receptor beta chains sequenced from one sample in a study of blood T cell repertoires in COVID-19. Clones were sequenced by immunoSEQ multiplex PCR, and TCRdb holds only the in-frame ones, with some missing. The sample has under 200,000 clones, about four fifths seen once; the top ten hold 5% to 8.5%. The specimen was peripheral blood. Receptor source: a man between 65 and 79 years old with active or convalescent COVID-19.

The gene calls are TRBV18 and TRBJ2-1, with a weak D call TRBD1 (6 bases). Germline assignment: CDR1 KGHSH and CDR2 LQKENI. V was trimmed by 1 base and J by 2 bases, leaving 15 bases between them. The CDR3 runs 17 residues. The CDR3 bases are TGTGCCAGCTCACCACAGGTAGGCAGGGGAACCTACAATGAGCAGTTCTTC. This codes for CASSPQVGRGTYNEQFF.

This clone was observed a single time. V is TRBV18 and J is TRBJ2-1; 8 nucleotides match TRBD1. The ends lost 1 base at V and 5 bases at J; junction bases unmatched: 4. Germline V gene sequence: CDR1 KGHSH, CDR2 LQKENI. This CDR3 region has 15 residues. The CDR3 is CASSPRTGFDNEQFF. The CDR3 DNA follows: TGTGCCAGCTCACCACGGACAGGGTTCGACAATGAGCAGTTCTTC. The full variable domain, its missing parts supplied by reference TRBV18 and TRBJ2-1, is NAGVMQNPRHLVRRRGQEARLRCSPMKGHSHVYWYRQLPEEGLKFMVYLQKENIIDESGMPKERFSAEFPKEGPSILRIQQVVRGDSAAYFCASSPRTGFDNEQFFGPGTRLTVL.

This sequence joins TRBV28 and TRBJ1-4; D is unclear. The V gene lost 5 bases and the J gene lost 5 bases, with 6 bases spanning the gap. This CDR3 spans 12 amino acids. In germline, CDR1 is MDHEN, CDR2 SYDVKM. The CDR3 DNA reads as TGTGCCAGCAGTGGCTCAAATGAAAAACTGTTTTTT. Encoded protein: CASSGSNEKLFF.